These 23 T cell receptor beta chains were sequenced from one sample in a study of T cells after yellow fever vaccination. TCRdb re-called the 5' RACE reads with MiXCR, one entry per CDR3 protein. This table has 95,000 to 150,000 distinct CDR3 sequences, around 7.7% appearing once. The source material was CD4+ T cells sorted from PBMCs, sampled 10 to 11 days after the first yellow fever vaccination. These TCRs come from a man younger than 30 who received the YFV17D yellow fever vaccine.

This clonotype was recorded at least ten times. CDR3 DNA: TGTGCCACCAGCAGACCCCGACTAGCGGGACAAGAGACCCAGTACTTC. It codes for CATSRPRLAGQETQYF. The chain employs TRBV15 and TRBJ2-5; 11 bases are a match to TRBD2. J lost 2 bases, V lost 2 bases, and 4 bases had no gene match. Germline lookup yields CDR1 LNHNV and CDR2 YYDKDF (reference sequence). CDR3 length: 16 amino acids.

This clonotype was picked up many times. V and J are TRBV20-1 and TRBJ1-1; D may be TRBD1 (6 bases). The CDR3 has 14 amino acids. V gave up 2 bases and J gave up 0 bases, with 10 bases separating them. CDR1 DFQATT and CDR2 SNEGSKA come from the germline V gene (reference sequence). CDR3 coding DNA: TGCAGTGCTAGAACAGGGATCATGAACACTGAAGCTTTCTTT. This translates into CSARTGIMNTEAFF.

This clonotype was recorded many times. The genes are TRBV9 and TRBJ1-1; D remains unclear. Trimming cost V 5 bases and J 3 bases, with 14 bases left between them. Germline CDR1 and CDR2: SGDLS and YYNGEE. The CDR3 covers 14 residues. The CDR3 is CASRSEVTYTEAFF. CDR3 coding DNA: TGTGCCAGCAGATCTGAAGTAACGTACACTGAAGCTTTCTTT.

The sample holds many counts of this clonotype. This CDR3 is CASSFGTGRPPNEKLFF. CDR3 bases: TGTGCCAGCAGCTTTGGGACGGGAAGACCGCCGAATGAAAAACTGTTTTTT. V gene TRBV7-9 combines with J gene TRBJ1-4; D is possibly TRBD1 (5 bases). The V gene lost 3 bases and the J gene lost 5 bases, with 19 bases spanning the gap. This CDR3 contains 17 residues. Per germline, CDR1 SEHNR and CDR2 FQNEAQ (reference sequence).

This chain connects TRBV20-1 to TRBJ2-5, with 12 positions matching TRBD1. V dropped 1 base and J dropped 5; count of bases not matched to a gene: 17. The CDR3 consists of 19 residues. Per germline, CDR1 DFQATT and CDR2 SNEGSKA (reference sequence). The CDR3 coding sequence is TGCAGTGCTAGAGGGCCCGCGTTGGGACAGGGGGCCTCGAGGGAGACCCAGTACTTC. It specifies CSARGPALGQGASRETQYF.

The chain is built from TRBV6-2 or TRBV6-3 and TRBJ2-4; 7 nucleotides line up with TRBD1. Germline V gives CDR1 MNHEY, CDR2 SVGEGT. Trimming removed 6 bases from V and 5 bases from J; junction bases left unmatched: 7. CDR3 length equals 14 residues. CDR3 protein: CASRVTGWENIQYF. The CDR3 DNA is TGTGCCAGCAGAGTGACAGGGTGGGAAAACATTCAGTACTTC.

This clonotype has ten or more counts. CDR3 sequence reads: CSVAQGAHDSPLHF. The CDR3 nucleotides are TGCAGCGTTGCTCAGGGGGCCCACGATTCACCCCTCCACTTT. The J gene is TRBJ1-6, the V gene TRBV29-1; 8 nucleotides match TRBD1. Germline V gives CDR1 SQVTM, CDR2 ANQGSEA. There are 14 residues in the CDR3. V shed 4 bases and J 8 bases; nucleotides not matched to a gene: 7.

In this sample, this clonotype turned up many times. This chain joins TRBV4-3 and TRBJ2-7; a weak D match, TRBD1 (6 bases). Deletions cut 4 bases from V and 5 bases from J, with 15 bases between. CDR1 and CDR2 from the germline V gene are LGHNA and YSLEER. The CDR3 sequence is 14 residues long. CDR3 protein: CASSPPGTLDEQYF. The DNA for the CDR3 is TGCGCCAGCAGCCCTCCCGGGACACTCGACGAGCAGTACTTC.

A word on this clonotype: A much larger clone differs by one base, so this may be a read error. The genes are TRBV14 and TRBJ1-4; D is ambiguous. Per germline, CDR1 SGHDN and CDR2 FVKESK. The length of the CDR3 is 11 residues. CDR3 nucleotides: TGTACCAGCAGCCAAGAGGAGAAACTGTTTTTT. Translation: CTSSQEEKLFF.

This clonotype was counted ten times or more. The chain employs TRBV5-1 and TRBJ2-3, with D hard to call. The ends were cut back, 4 bases at V and 6 bases at J, with 15 bases in the middle. CDR3 length equals 14 residues. CDR1 SGHRS and CDR2 YFSETQ come from the germline V gene. CDR3 bases: TGCGCCAGCAGCCTGGGGTCTTTGGCGGATACGCAGTATTTT. Translated, it gives CASSLGSLADTQYF. The variable domain in full, completed from reference TRBV5-1 and TRBJ2-3, reads KAGVTQTPRYLIKTRGQQVTLSCSPISGHRSVSWYQQTPGQGLQFLFEYFSETQRNKGNFPGRFSGRQFSNSRSEMNVSTLELGDSALYLCASSLGSLADTQYFGPGTRLTVL.

This clonotype was seen only a few times. J is TRBJ1-1 and V is TRBV5-1; D not certain. CDR3 length equals 13 residues. Germline lookup yields CDR1 SGHRS and CDR2 YFSETQ. V lost 3 bases and J lost 0, with 6 bases in between. CDR3: CASSSLLNTEAFF. Here the CDR3 DNA reads TGCGCCAGCAGCTCGTTACTGAACACTGAAGCTTTCTTT.

This chain links TRBV5-1 with TRBJ1-5, with TRBD1 matching 7 bases. V shed 0 bases and J 2 bases; nucleotides not matched to a gene: 8. The CDR3 consists of 17 residues. Germline V lookup: CDR1 SGHRS, CDR2 YFSETQ. DNA for the CDR3: TGCGCCAGCAGCTTGGGGTTCTCCGGGACAGGCAATCAGCCCCAGCATTTT. Protein product: CASSLGFSGTGNQPQHF.

This clonotype has at least ten counts. The chain joins TRBV20-1 to TRBJ2-1; tentatively, D is TRBD2 (6 bases). Trimming removed 0 bases at V and 5 bases at J, with 23 bases between. CDR1 is DFQATT, CDR2 SNEGSKA, per germline (reference sequence). The CDR3 runs to 18 residues. CDR3 in amino acids: CSARDFHASVADNNEQFF. The DNA of the CDR3 is TGCAGTGCTAGAGACTTCCATGCGTCCGTAGCGGACAACAATGAGCAGTTCTTC.

There are many counts of this clonotype. This chain connects TRBV20-1 to TRBJ2-7, with D possibly matching TRBD2 (6 bases). The CDR3 extends over 14 amino acids. V lost 4 bases and J lost 3, with 16 bases in between. Per the germline V gene, CDR1 is DFQATT and CDR2 is SNEGSKA (reference sequence). CDR3 amino acids: CSAKDRERLYEQYV. CDR3 bases: TGCAGTGCTAAAGACCGGGAGCGACTCTACGAGCAGTACGTC.

The table lists this clonotype with many counts. V is TRBV29-1 and J is TRBJ2-3; 15 bases fit TRBD2. Germline V CDR1 and CDR2: SQVTM, ANQGSEA. The CDR3 is 17 amino acids. J gave up 2 bases and V 5 bases, and 8 bases lay outside the gene matches. The DNA of the CDR3 is TGCAGCGTTTGGGGGACTAGCGGGGGGCCTTACACAGATACGCAGTATTTT. It translates to CSVWGTSGGPYTDTQYF.

This clonotype was counted at least ten times. The rearrangement uses TRBV12-3 or TRBV12-4 and TRBJ1-5; no reliable D call. V was trimmed by 1 base and J by 3 bases, leaving 10 bases between them. The CDR3 consists of 15 residues. For the CDR3, the DNA is TGTGCCAGCAGTTTAGGTGCTCAGTTCAATCAGCCCCAGCATTTT. It translates to CASSLGAQFNQPQHF.

This clonotype was counted ten times or more. The chain uses TRBV7-3 and TRBJ1-1, with D perhaps TRBD1 (5 bases). Germline CDR1 SGHTA, CDR2 FQGTGA. The V end was cut by 4 bases, the J end by 4 bases, with 10 bases between. CDR3 length: 13 residues. The CDR3 spells CASSSGWGTEAFF. The CDR3, as DNA: TGTGCCAGCAGCTCAGGGTGGGGCACTGAAGCTTTCTTT.

There are a few counts of this clonotype. V usage is TRBV7-8 and J usage is TRBJ2-1, with D tentatively TRBD2 (7 bases). This CDR3 is built from 17 residues. The germline V gene encodes CDR1 SGHVS and CDR2 FQNEAQ. Trimming took off 5 bases at V and 0 bases at J, with 17 bases between the two ends. CDR3 DNA sequence: TGTGCCAGCAGCCCGCGACGGGGGGCCAGCTCCTACAATGAGCAGTTCTTC. Protein product: CASSPRRGASSYNEQFF.

The sample holds many counts of this clonotype. The V and J genes are TRBV7-3 and TRBJ2-2, with D possibly TRBD2 on 5 matching bases. The V end lost 4 bases, the J end lost 7 bases, and 10 bases lay between the germline ends. The germline CDR1 and CDR2 sequences are SGHTA and FQGTGA. This CDR3 is built from 13 residues. The CDR3 nucleotides read TGTGCCAGCAGCTCCCTCGGGAACGGGGAGCTGTTTTTT. It yields the protein CASSSLGNGELFF.

This clonotype was seen repeatedly, ten times or more. The V call is TRBV24-1, the J call TRBJ1-4, with D tentatively TRBD1 (6 bases). V lost 7 bases and J lost 8, with 16 bases in between. Germline V lookup: CDR1 KGHDR, CDR2 SFDVKD. The length of the CDR3 is 14 residues. CDR3 bases: TGTGCCACCAGCACCGGGACAACCGGCGAAAAACTGTTTTTT. It yields the protein CATSTGTTGEKLFF.

This clonotype came up many times. The chain couples TRBV6-6 to TRBJ1-3; D unclear. This CDR3 contains 13 residues. The ends were cut back, 6 bases at V and 0 bases at J, with 6 bases in the middle. CDR1 and CDR2 from the germline V gene are MNHNY and SVGAGI (reference sequence). The DNA of the CDR3 is TGTGCCAGCAGCCCACGCTCTGGAAACACCATATATTTT. Amino acids: CASSPRSGNTIYF.

The J gene is TRBJ1-2, the V gene TRBV9; TRBD1 aligns across 12 bases. The V gene end was trimmed by 2 bases and the J gene end by 7 bases; junction bases not matched to a gene: 9. Per germline, CDR1 SGDLS and CDR2 YYNGEE. This CDR3 has 16 amino acids. CDR3 in amino acids: CASSVGTGGVEGGYTF. As DNA, the CDR3 is TGTGCCAGCAGCGTCGGGACAGGGGGCGTTGAAGGTGGCTACACCTTC.

This clonotype was counted at least ten times. This chain uses TRBV5-6 with TRBJ2-5; no reliable D call. V was shortened by 1 base and J by 4 bases, with 11 bases between the two germline ends. The CDR3 spans 14 residues. Germline V gives CDR1 SGHDT, CDR2 YYEEEE. The CDR3 loop is CASSLRTQRETQYF. The CDR3, as DNA: TGTGCCAGCAGCTTGAGGACCCAGAGAGAGACCCAGTACTTC.